This TCR beta chain originates from a study of early stage breast cancer tumors. Study-level background: Most invasive tumors, twelve of 16, were ER+/PR+/HER2-. Seven to nine ER+/PR+/HER2- tumors were invasive ductal; four were invasive lobular. Study-wide results and caveats: Tumors had approximately 2.7-fold higher T cell density and higher clonality than adjacent normal breast tissue.

Trimming took 0 bases from V and 7 from J; bases not matched to a gene: 5. The CDR3 covers 17 residues. Germline CDR1 LNHNV, CDR2 YYDKDF (reference sequence). Here immunoSEQ multiplex PCR was the method, and the copy in TCRdb shows in-frame clones only, minus some. The data hold roughly 9,900 clones, with roughly 64% observed a single time. This clone ranks as medium-sized (0.01 to 0.1%). Its cognate antigen is unknown. This rearrangement joins TRBV15 to TRBJ2-1, with 14 bases that match TRBD2. The sequence was collected from a person in their sixties or seventies with breast cancer. Sequenced material: breast tumor tissue. CDR3 bases: TGTGCCACCAGCAGAGACAGACTAGCGGGGGGGCTTAATGAGCAGTTCTTC. This encodes CATSRDRLAGGLNEQFF.